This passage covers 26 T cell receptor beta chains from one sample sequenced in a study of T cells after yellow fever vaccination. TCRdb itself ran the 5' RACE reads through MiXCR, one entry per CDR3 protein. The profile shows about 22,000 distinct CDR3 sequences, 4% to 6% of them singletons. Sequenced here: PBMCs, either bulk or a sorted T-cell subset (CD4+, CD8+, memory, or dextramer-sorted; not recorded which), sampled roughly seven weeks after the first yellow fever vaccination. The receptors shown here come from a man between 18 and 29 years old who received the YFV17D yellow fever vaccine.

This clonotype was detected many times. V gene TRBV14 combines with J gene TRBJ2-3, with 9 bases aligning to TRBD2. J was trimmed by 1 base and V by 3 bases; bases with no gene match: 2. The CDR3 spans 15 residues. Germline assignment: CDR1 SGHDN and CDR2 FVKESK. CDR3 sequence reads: CASSHGGGGTDTQYF. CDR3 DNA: TGTGCCAGCAGCCACGGCGGGGGGGGCACAGATACGCAGTATTTT. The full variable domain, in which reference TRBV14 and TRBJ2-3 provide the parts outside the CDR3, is EAGVTQFPSHSVIEKGQTVTLRCDPISGHDNLYWYRRVMGKEIKFLLHFVKESKQDESGMPNNRFLAERTGGTYSTLKVQPAELEDSGVYFCASSHGGGGTDTQYFGPGTRLTVL.

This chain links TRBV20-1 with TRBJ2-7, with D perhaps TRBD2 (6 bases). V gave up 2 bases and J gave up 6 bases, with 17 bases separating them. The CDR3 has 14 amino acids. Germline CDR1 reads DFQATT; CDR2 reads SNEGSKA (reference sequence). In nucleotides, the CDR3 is TGCAGTGCTAGACAGGCTGCGGGGTTTGGCGAGCAGTACGTC. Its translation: CSARQAAGFGEQYV.

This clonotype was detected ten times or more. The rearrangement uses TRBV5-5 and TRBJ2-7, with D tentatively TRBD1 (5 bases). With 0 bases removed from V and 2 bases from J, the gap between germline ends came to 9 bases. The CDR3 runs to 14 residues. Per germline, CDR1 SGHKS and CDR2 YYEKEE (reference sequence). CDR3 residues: CASSLVGRAYEQYV. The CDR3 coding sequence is TGTGCCAGCAGCTTGGTCGGCAGGGCCTACGAGCAGTACGTC.

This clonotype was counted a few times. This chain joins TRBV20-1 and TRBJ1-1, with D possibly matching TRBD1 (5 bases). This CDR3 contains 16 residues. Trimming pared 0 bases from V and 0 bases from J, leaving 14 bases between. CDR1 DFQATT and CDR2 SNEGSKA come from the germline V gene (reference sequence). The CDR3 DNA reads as TGCAGTGCTAGAGATCGCCAGGGCGCCATGAACACTGAAGCTTTCTTT. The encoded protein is CSARDRQGAMNTEAFF.

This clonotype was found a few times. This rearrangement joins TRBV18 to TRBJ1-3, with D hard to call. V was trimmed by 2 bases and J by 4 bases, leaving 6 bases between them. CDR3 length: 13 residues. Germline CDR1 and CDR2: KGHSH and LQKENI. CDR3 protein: CASSPGEGNTIYF. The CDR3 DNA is TGTGCCAGCTCACCAGGGGAAGGAAACACCATATATTTT.

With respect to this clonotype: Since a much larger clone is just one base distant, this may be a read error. The CDR3 spells CAISGREAQETQYF. The CDR3 DNA follows: TGTGCCATCAGCGGCCGGGAGGCGCAAGAGACCCAGTACTTC. The V gene is TRBV10-3, the J gene TRBJ2-5; TRBD2 aligns across 7 bases. V lost 6 bases to trimming and J lost 2 bases; unmatched junction nucleotides: 6. The germline CDR1 and CDR2 sequences are ENHRY and SYGVKD. There are 14 residues in the CDR3.

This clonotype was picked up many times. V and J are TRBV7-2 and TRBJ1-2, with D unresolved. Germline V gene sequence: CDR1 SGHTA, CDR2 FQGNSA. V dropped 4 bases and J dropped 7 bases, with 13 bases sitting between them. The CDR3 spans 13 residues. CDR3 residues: CASSSALDGGYTF. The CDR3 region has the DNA TGTGCCAGCAGCTCGGCCCTGGACGGTGGCTACACCTTC.

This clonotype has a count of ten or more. CDR3 in DNA: TGCGCCAGCAGCCGACCGGGACCCCAACATGGCTACACCTTC. Its translation is CASSRPGPQHGYTF. The chain couples TRBV4-1 to TRBJ1-2, with D tentatively TRBD1 (5 bases). The CDR3 consists of 14 residues. Between the trimmed V and J ends, which lost 4 bases and 6 bases, there was a span of 15 bases. Germline CDR1 is MGHRA and CDR2 is YSYEKL.

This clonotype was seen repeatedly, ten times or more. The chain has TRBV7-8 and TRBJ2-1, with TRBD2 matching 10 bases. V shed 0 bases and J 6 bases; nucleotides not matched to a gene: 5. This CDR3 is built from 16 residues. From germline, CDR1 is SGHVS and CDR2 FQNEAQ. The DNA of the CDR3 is TGTGCCAGCAGCTTAGCGGGGCTAGCGGGGGCCAATGAGCAGTTCTTC. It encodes CASSLAGLAGANEQFF. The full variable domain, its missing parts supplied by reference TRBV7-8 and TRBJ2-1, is GAGVSQSPRYKVAKRGQDVALRCDPISGHVSLFWYQQALGQGPEFLTYFQNEAQLDKSGLPSDRFFAERPEGSVSTLKIQRTQQEDSAVYLCASSLAGLAGANEQFFGPGTRLTVL.

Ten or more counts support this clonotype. The CDR3 region is CASSRDRDRGTDTQYF. The CDR3 nucleotides are TGTGCCAGCTCACGGGACCGGGACAGGGGCACAGATACGCAGTATTTT. The genes are TRBV18 and TRBJ2-3; TRBD1 aligns across 9 bases. The junction had 6 bases not matched to a gene; V was cut back by 4 bases and J by 1 base. The germline V gene encodes CDR1 KGHSH and CDR2 LQKENI. This CDR3 contains 16 residues.

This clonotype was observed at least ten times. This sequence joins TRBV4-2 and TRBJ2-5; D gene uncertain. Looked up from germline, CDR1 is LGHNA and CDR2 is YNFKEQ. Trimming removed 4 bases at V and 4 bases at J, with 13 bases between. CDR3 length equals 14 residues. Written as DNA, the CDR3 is TGTGCCAGCAGCCCCCAACTGCCGGCAGAGACCCAGTACTTC. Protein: CASSPQLPAETQYF.

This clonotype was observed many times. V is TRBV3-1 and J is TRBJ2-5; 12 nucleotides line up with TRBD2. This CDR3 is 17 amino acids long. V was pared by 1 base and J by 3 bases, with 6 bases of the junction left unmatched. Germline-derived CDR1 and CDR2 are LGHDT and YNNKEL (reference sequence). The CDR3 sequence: CASSQGATSGGEETQYF. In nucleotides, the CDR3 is TGTGCCAGCAGCCAAGGTGCGACTAGCGGGGGAGAAGAGACCCAGTACTTC.

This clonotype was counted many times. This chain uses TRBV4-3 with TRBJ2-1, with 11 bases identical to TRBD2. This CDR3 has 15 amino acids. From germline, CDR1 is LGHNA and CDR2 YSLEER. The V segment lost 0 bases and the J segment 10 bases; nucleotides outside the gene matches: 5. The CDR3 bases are TGCGCCAGCAGCCAAGAAGCTAGCGGGGGGCAGGAGCAGTTCTTC. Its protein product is CASSQEASGGQEQFF.

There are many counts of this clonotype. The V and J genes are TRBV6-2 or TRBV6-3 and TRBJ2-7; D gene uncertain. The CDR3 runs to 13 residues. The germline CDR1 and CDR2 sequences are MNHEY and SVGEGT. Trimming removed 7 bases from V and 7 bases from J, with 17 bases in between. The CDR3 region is CASTEKVLGEQYF. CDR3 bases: TGTGCCAGCACTGAGAAAGTTTTGGGGGAGCAGTACTTC.

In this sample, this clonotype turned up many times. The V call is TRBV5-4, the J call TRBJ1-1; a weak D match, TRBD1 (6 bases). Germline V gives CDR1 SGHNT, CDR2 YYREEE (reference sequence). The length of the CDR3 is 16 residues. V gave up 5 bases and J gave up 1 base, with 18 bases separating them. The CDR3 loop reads CASRRIGGQKNTEAFF. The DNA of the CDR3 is TGTGCCAGCAGGCGCATAGGGGGACAAAAGAACACTGAAGCTTTCTTT.

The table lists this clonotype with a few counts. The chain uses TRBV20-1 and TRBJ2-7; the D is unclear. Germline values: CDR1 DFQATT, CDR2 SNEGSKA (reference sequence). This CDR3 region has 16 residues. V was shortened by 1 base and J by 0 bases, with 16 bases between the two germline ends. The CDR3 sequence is CSARAAVDASSYEQYV. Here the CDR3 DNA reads TGCAGTGCTAGAGCTGCCGTTGACGCTAGCTCCTACGAGCAGTACGTC.

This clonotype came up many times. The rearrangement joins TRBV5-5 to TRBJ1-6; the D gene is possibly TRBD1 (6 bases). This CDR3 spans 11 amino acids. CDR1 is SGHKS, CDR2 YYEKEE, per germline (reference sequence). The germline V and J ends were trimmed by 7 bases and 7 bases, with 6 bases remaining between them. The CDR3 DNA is TGTGCCAGCGGACAGAATTCACCCCTCCACTTT. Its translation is CASGQNSPLHF.

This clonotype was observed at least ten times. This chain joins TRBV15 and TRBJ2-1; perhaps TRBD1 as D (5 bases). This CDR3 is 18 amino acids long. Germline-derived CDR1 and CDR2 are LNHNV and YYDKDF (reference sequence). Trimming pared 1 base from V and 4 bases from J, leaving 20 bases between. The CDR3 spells CATSRVTVRLESYNEQFF. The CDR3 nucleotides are TGTGCCACCAGCAGAGTGACAGTCCGACTGGAAAGTTACAATGAGCAGTTCTTC.

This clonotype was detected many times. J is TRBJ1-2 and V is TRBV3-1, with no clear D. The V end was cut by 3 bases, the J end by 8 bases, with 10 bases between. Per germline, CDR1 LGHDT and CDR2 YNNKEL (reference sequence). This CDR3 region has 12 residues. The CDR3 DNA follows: TGTGCCAGCAGCCAGGGGAATGGCGGCTACACCTTC. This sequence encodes CASSQGNGGYTF. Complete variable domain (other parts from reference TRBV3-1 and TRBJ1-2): DTAVSQTPKYLVTQMGNDKSIKCEQNLGHDTMYWYKQDSKKFLKIMFSYNNKELIINETVPNRFSPKSPDKAHLNLHINSLELGDSAVYFCASSQGNGGYTFGSGTRLTVV.

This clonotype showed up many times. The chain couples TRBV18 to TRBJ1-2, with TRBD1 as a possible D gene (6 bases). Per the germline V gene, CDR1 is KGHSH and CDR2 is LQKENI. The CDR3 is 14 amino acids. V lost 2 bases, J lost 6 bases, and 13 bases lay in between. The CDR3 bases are TGTGCCAGCTCACCAGCACAGGGAAACGATGGCTACACCTTC. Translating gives CASSPAQGNDGYTF.

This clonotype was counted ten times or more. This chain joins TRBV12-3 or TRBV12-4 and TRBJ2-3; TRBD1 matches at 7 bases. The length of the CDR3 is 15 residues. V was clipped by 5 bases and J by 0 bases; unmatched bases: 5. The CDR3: CASSPDRTSTDTQYF. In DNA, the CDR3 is TGTGCCAGCAGTCCGGACAGGACAAGCACAGATACGCAGTATTTT.

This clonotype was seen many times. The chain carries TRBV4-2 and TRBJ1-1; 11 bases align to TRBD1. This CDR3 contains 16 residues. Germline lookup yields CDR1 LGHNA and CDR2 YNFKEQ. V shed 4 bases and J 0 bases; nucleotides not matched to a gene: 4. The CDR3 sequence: CASSLGQGALNTEAFF. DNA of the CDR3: TGTGCCAGCAGCCTAGGACAGGGGGCTCTGAACACTGAAGCTTTCTTT.

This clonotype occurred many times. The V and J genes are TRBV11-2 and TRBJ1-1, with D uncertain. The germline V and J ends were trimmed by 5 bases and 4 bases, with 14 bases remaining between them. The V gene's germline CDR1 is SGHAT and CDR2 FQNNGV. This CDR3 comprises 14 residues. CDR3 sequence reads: CASSGRETGTEAFF. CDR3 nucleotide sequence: TGTGCCAGCAGCGGCCGGGAGACCGGCACTGAAGCTTTCTTT.

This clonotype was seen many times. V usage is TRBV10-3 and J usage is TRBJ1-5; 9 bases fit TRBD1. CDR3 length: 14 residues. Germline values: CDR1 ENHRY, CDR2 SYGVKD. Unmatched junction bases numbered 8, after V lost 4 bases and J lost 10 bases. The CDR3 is CAISGTGTGLPQHF. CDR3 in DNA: TGTGCCATCAGTGGTACCGGGACAGGGCTCCCCCAGCATTTT.

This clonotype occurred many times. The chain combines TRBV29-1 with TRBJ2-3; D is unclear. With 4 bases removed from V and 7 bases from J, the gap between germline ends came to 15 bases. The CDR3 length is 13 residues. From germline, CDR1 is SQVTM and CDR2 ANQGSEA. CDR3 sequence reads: CSVAVRAPHTQYF. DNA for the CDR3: TGCAGCGTTGCAGTCCGGGCCCCACATACGCAGTATTTT.

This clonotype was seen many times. CDR3 sequence reads: CASSPGGGPTGELFF. The CDR3 DNA is TGTGCCAGCAGTCCTGGGGGGGGTCCCACCGGGGAGCTGTTTTTT. The chain couples TRBV12-3 or TRBV12-4 to TRBJ2-2, with 7 bases matching TRBD2. CDR3 length: 15 amino acids. J gave up 4 bases and V 5 bases, and 7 bases lay outside the gene matches.